This entry lists 17 T cell receptor beta chains sequenced from one sample in a study of cytomegalovirus exposure and HLA in healthy donors. PCR employed 60 Vbeta and 13 Jbeta primers. Some clones are missing from TCRdb's copy, which holds only in-frame ones; the method was immunoSEQ multiplex PCR. The sample has about 160,000 clones; more than 70% are singletons. Material: PBMCs. Receptors originate from a man aged 55 to 70 in good health and CMV-seronegative.

Written as DNA, the CDR3 is TGTGCCAGCAGCTTCGGGTCAGTCTATGGCTACACCTTC. Translated: CASSFGSVYGYTF. This sequence joins TRBV7-9 and TRBJ1-2, with D uncertain. Germline V lookup: CDR1 SEHNR, CDR2 FQNEAQ (reference sequence). The germline V and J ends were trimmed by 3 bases and 4 bases, with 9 bases remaining between them. This CDR3 is 13 amino acids long.

The gene calls are TRBV7-3 and TRBJ1-2; maybe TRBD1 (6 bases). CDR3 length: 14 amino acids. From germline, CDR1 is SGHTA and CDR2 FQGTGA. Trimming removed 1 base at V and 3 bases at J, with 9 bases between. The DNA of the CDR3 is TGTGCCAGCAGCTTAAATGCAGGGGACTATGGCTACACCTTC. This sequence encodes CASSLNAGDYGYTF. Full variable domain (outside the CDR3, taken from reference TRBV7-3 and TRBJ1-2): GAGVSQTPSNKVTEKGKYVELRCDPISGHTALYWYRQSLGQGPEFLIYFQGTGAADDSGLPNDRFFAVRPEGSVSTLKIQRTERGDSAVYLCASSLNAGDYGYTFGSGTRLTVV.

This clone was counted only a few times. The chain uses TRBV4-3 and TRBJ1-4; D is unresolved. The CDR3 contains 16 residues. The germline V gene has CDR1 LGHNA and CDR2 YSLEER. Between the trimmed V and J ends, which lost 0 bases and 0 bases, there was a span of 8 bases. CDR3 sequence: CASSQEAGATNEKLFF. CDR3 in DNA: TGCGCCAGCAGCCAAGAGGCAGGTGCAACTAATGAAAAACTGTTTTTT.

This clone was seen a single time. The chain couples TRBV7-2 to TRBJ2-3, with TRBD2 matching 10 bases. Losses at the gene ends were 5 bases for V and 3 bases for J; bases not matched to a gene: 2. The CDR3 length is 14 residues. CDR1 SGHTA and CDR2 FQGNSA come from the germline V gene. Here the CDR3 DNA reads TGTGCCAGCAGCCTGGGACTAGCGACAGATACGCAGTATTTT. This sequence encodes CASSLGLATDTQYF. The full variable domain, its missing parts supplied by reference TRBV7-2 and TRBJ2-3, is GAGVSQSPSNKVTEKGKDVELRCDPISGHTALYWYRQSLGQGLEFLIYFQGNSAPDKSGLPSDRFSAERTGGSVSTLTIQRTQQEDSAVYLCASSLGLATDTQYFGPGTRLTVL.

The J gene is TRBJ2-4, the V gene TRBV28; 10 bases map to TRBD2. Per germline, CDR1 MDHEN and CDR2 SYDVKM. This CDR3 is built from 17 residues. J lost 5 bases, V lost 2 bases, and 9 bases had no gene match. The CDR3 loop is CASSLIAAGGGQNIQYF. The CDR3 DNA follows: TGTGCCAGCAGTTTAATTGCAGCGGGAGGGGGACAAAACATTCAGTACTTC.

V and J are TRBV28 and TRBJ2-1; 10 bases line up with TRBD1. V was pared by 0 bases and J by 8 bases, with 7 bases of the junction left unmatched. Germline V gives CDR1 MDHEN, CDR2 SYDVKM. The length of the CDR3 is 16 residues. CDR3 in DNA: TGTGCCAGCAGTTTATGGACGTCGGGACAGGGGCATGAGCAGTTCTTC. It yields the protein CASSLWTSGQGHEQFF.

This clone was seen more than once but under ten times. The V gene is TRBV9, the J gene TRBJ1-5, with D possibly being TRBD1 (5 bases). Germline CDR1 reads SGDLS; CDR2 reads YYNGEE. The CDR3 sequence is 13 residues long. Trimming pared 7 bases from V and 6 bases from J, leaving 14 bases between. The CDR3 spells CASGDSLGQPQHF. The CDR3 DNA is TGTGCCAGCGGAGACAGCTTAGGTCAGCCCCAGCATTTT.

The chain employs TRBV28 and TRBJ1-2, with 8 bases matching TRBD1. This CDR3 region has 14 residues. CDR1 is MDHEN and CDR2 is SYDVKM in the germline V gene. V lost 5 bases to trimming and J lost 5 bases; unmatched junction nucleotides: 7. As DNA, the CDR3 is TGTGCCAGCAGTCCTCCGGGACAGGTATATGGCTACACCTTC. Its translation: CASSPPGQVYGYTF.

The chain is built from TRBV2 and TRBJ2-4; D ambiguous. The CDR3 contains 12 residues. Germline V CDR1 and CDR2: SNHLY, FYNNEI. Trimming took off 2 bases at V and 9 bases at J, with 8 bases between the two ends. Written as DNA, the CDR3 is TGTGCCAGCAGTGAATCTAGTATCATTCAGTACTTC. Its translation: CASSESSIIQYF.

This rearrangement joins TRBV29-1 to TRBJ2-1; TRBD1 might be the D (6 bases). The CDR3 spans 14 residues. Trimming took 4 bases from V and 9 from J, leaving 19 bases between them. Germline CDR1 SQVTM, CDR2 ANQGSEA. The CDR3 DNA reads as TGCAGCGTTGTAGGGCAGGGGTTTATAGGTGAGCAGTTCTTC. Residues: CSVVGQGFIGEQFF.

The V gene is TRBV28, the J gene TRBJ2-7; perhaps TRBD2 as D (6 bases). The CDR3 is 15 amino acids. The V gene lost 3 bases and the J gene lost 2 bases, with 14 bases spanning the gap. Germline V gene lookup returns CDR1 MDHEN and CDR2 SYDVKM. In DNA form, the CDR3 reads TGTGCCAGCAGTTTTATTGTCGGGGGACCCTACGAGCAGTACTTC. Protein: CASSFIVGGPYEQYF.

This clone appeared a few times. The rearrangement uses TRBV6-6 and TRBJ2-1; perhaps TRBD2 as D (6 bases). V shed 6 bases and J shed 5 bases, with 20 bases lying between them. The CDR3 contains 16 residues. Germline V CDR1 and CDR2: MNHNY, SVGAGI (reference sequence). CDR3 protein: CASRLTSGVLNNEQFF. DNA of the CDR3: TGTGCCAGCAGACTAACTTCGGGAGTATTGAACAATGAGCAGTTCTTC.

The sample holds one count of this clone. The chain recombines TRBV7-3 with TRBJ1-2; 7 nucleotides align to TRBD1. Germline CDR1 and CDR2: SGHTA and FQGTGA. The CDR3 covers 15 residues. V lost 0 bases to trimming and J lost 6 bases; unmatched junction nucleotides: 7. CDR3 sequence (DNA): TGTGCCAGCAGCTTAACCCCCGACAGGGAACATGGCTACACCTTC. Its protein is CASSLTPDREHGYTF.

The rearrangement joins TRBV4-1 to TRBJ1-1; D call uncertain. Germline CDR1 and CDR2: MGHRA and YSYEKL. The length of the CDR3 is 14 residues. The V and J ends lost 4 bases and 1 base respectively, with 10 bases between them. CDR3 DNA: TGCGCCAGCAGCCGCAGACGGGGGAACACTGAAGCTTTCTTT. This sequence encodes CASSRRRGNTEAFF.

The gene calls are TRBV11-2 and TRBJ2-5; D ambiguous. Near its end, the DNA agrees better with TRBJ2-7, so the J call may be wrong. From germline, CDR1 is SGHAT and CDR2 FQNNGV. The CDR3 sequence is 11 residues long. For the CDR3, the DNA is TGTGCCAGCAGCTTCACCTACGAGCAGTACTTC. It encodes CASSFTYEQYF.

The chain links TRBV18 to TRBJ2-5; 11 bases are shared with TRBD2. The CDR3 spans 15 residues. J was trimmed by 5 bases and V by 3 bases; bases with no gene match: 5. Germline CDR1 reads KGHSH; CDR2 reads LQKENI. DNA for the CDR3: TGTGCCAGCTCACCTCCGGGACTAGCGGCGGAGACCCAGTACTTC. Protein: CASSPPGLAAETQYF.

This clone has a handful of counts. J is TRBJ1-2 and V is TRBV11-1; TRBD1 is a possible D gene (6 bases). Between the trimmed V and J ends, which lost 4 bases and 4 bases, there was a span of 13 bases. The germline V gene has CDR1 SGHAT and CDR2 FQDESV (reference sequence). The CDR3 has 14 amino acids. The CDR3 region has the DNA TGTGCCAGCAGCTCACAGGGAGAAGGCTATGGCTACACCTTC. This encodes CASSSQGEGYGYTF.